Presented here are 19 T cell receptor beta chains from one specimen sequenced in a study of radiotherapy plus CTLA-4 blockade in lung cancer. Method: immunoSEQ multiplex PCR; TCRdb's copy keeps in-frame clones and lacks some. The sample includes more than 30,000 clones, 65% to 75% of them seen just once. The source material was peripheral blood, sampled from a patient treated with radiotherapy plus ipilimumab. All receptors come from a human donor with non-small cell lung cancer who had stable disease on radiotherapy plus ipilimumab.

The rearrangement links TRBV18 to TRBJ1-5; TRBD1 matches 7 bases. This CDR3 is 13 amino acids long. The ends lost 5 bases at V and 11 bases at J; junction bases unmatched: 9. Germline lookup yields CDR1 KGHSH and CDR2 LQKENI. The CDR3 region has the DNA TGTGCCAGCTCAGACATGACAGGGTTAACCCAGCATTTT. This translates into CASSDMTGLTQHF.

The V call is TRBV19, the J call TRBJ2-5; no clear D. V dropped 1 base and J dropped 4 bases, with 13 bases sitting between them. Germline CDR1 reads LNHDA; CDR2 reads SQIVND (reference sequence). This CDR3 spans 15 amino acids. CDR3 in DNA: TGTGCCAGTAGTATAGTCTTTGGGGTTCGAGAGACCCAGTACTTC. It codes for CASSIVFGVRETQYF.

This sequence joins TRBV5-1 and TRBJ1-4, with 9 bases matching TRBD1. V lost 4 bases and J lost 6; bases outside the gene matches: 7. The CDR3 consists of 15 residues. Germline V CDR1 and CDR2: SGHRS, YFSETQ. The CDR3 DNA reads TGCGCCAGCAGCCACCGCGGGGACAGGGATGAAAAACTGTTTTTT. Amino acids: CASSHRGDRDEKLFF.

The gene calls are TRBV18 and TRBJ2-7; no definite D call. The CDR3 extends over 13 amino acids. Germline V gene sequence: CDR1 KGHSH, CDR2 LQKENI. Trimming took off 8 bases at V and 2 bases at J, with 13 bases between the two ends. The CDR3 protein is CASALGSPYEQYF. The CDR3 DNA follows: TGTGCCAGCGCTCTAGGTAGTCCCTACGAGCAGTACTTC.

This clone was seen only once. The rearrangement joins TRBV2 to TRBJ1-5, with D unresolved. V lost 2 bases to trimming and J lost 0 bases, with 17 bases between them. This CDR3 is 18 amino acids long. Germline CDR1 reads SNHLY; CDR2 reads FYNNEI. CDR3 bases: TGTGCCAGCAGTGAACTGGGCCACCCGGGAAATAGCAATCAGCCCCAGCATTTT. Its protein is CASSELGHPGNSNQPQHF.

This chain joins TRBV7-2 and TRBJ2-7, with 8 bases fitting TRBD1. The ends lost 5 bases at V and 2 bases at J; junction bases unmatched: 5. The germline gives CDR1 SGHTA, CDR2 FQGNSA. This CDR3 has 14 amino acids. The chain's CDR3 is CASSQDRAAYEQYF. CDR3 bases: TGTGCCAGCAGCCAGGACAGGGCTGCCTACGAGCAGTACTTC.

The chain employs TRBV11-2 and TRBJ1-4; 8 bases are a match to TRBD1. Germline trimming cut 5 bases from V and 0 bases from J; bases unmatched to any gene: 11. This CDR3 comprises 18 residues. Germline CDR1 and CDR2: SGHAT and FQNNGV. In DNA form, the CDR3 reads TGTGCCAGCAGCCTCGGACAGGGACTGAGAGCAACTAATGAAAAACTGTTTTTT. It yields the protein CASSLGQGLRATNEKLFF.

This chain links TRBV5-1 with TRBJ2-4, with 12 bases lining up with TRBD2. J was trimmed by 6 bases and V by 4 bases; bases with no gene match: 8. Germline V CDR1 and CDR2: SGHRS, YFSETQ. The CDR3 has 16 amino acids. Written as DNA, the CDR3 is TGCGCCAGCAGCGCCCCGGGACTAGCGGGTGGAAACATTCAGTACTTC. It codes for CASSAPGLAGGNIQYF.

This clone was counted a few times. CDR3 sequence (DNA): TGCGCCAGCAGCTTGGATGTTCGACTCTCCTACGAGCAGTACTTC. It codes for CASSLDVRLSYEQYF. The chain joins TRBV5-1 to TRBJ2-7; no clear D. V was trimmed by 0 bases and J by 0 bases, leaving 10 bases between them. Germline values: CDR1 SGHRS, CDR2 YFSETQ. The CDR3 has 15 residues.

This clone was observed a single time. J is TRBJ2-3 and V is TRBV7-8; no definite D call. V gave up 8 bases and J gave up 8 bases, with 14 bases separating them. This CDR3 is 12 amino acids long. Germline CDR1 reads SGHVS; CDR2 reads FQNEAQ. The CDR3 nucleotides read TGTGCCAGCGGTCCGGGCTCGGGTACGCAGTATTTT. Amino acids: CASGPGSGTQYF.

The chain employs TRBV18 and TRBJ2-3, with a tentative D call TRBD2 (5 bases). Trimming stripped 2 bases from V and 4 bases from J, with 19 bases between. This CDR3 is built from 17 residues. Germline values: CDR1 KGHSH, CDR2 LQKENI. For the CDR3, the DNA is TGTGCCAGCTCACCAAACCCCGGGAACCGAGCCGCAGATACGCAGTATTTT. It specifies CASSPNPGNRAADTQYF.

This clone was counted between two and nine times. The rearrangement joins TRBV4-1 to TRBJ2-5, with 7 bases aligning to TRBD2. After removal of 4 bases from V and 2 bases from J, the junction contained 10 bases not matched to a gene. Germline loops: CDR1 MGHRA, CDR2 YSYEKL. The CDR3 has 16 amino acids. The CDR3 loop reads CASSPVGGGRQETQYF. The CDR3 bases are TGCGCCAGCAGCCCAGTGGGCGGGGGAAGACAAGAGACCCAGTACTTC.

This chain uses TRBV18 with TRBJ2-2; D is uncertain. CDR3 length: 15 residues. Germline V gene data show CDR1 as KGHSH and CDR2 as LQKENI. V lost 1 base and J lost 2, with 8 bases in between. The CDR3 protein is CASSPRQFNTGELFF. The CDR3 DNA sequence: TGTGCCAGCTCACCACGGCAGTTTAACACCGGGGAGCTGTTTTTT.

CDR3 sequence (DNA): TGTGCCAGCAGCTTAGGGAACAGGGGGGTACGCGACGAGCAGTACTTC. It translates to CASSLGNRGVRDEQYF. This sequence joins TRBV7-6 and TRBJ2-7; 8 bases map to TRBD1. CDR3 length equals 16 residues. Germline lookup yields CDR1 SGHVS and CDR2 FNYEAQ. Trimming cost V 1 base and J 5 bases; bases outside gene matches: 10.

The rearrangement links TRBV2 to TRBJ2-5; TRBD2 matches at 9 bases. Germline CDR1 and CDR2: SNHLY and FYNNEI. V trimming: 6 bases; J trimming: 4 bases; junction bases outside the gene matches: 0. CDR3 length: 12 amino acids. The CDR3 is CASRLAGETQYF. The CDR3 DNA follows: TGTGCCAGCAGACTAGCGGGAGAGACCCAGTACTTC.

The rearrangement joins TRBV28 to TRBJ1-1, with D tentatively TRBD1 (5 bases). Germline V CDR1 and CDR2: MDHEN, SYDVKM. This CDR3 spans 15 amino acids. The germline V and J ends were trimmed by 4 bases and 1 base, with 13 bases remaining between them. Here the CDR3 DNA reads TGTGCCAGCAGTTCCGGGACCTCTGGGAACACTGAAGCTTTCTTT. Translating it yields CASSSGTSGNTEAFF.

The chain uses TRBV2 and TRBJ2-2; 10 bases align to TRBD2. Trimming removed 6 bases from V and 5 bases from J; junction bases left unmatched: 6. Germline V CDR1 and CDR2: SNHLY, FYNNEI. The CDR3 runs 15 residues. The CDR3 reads CASRRTSGATGELFF. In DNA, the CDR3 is TGTGCCAGCAGACGGACTAGCGGAGCGACCGGGGAGCTGTTTTTT.

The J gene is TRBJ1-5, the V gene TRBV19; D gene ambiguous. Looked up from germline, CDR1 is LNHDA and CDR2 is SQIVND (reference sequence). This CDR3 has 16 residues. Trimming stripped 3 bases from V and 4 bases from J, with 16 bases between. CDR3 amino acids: CASSMGRASTNQPQHF. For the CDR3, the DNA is TGTGCCAGTAGTATGGGGAGAGCCTCTACAAATCAGCCCCAGCATTTT.

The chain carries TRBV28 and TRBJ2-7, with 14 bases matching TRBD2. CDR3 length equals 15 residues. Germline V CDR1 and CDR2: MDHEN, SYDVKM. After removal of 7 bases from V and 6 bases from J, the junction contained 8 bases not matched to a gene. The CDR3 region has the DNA TGTGCCAGCACCCCGGGGGGACTAGCGGGAGCCGAGCAGTACTTC. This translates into CASTPGGLAGAEQYF.